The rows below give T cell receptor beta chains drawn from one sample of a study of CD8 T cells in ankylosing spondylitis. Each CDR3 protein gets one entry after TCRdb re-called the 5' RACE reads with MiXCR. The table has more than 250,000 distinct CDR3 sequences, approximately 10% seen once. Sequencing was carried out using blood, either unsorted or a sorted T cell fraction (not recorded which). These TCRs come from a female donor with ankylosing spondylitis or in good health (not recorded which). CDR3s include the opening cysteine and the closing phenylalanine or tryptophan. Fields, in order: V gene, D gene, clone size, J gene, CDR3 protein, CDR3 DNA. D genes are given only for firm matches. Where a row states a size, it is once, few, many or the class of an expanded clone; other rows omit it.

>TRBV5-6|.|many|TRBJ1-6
CASSGWNSPLHF
TGTGCCAGCAGCGGGTGGAATTCACCCCTCCACTTT
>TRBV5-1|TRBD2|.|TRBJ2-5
CASSSRPGLAGGETQYF
TGCGCCAGCAGCTCTCGGCCGGGACTAGCGGGAGGAGAGACCCAGTACTTC
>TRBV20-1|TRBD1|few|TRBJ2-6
CSARDHRGAGANVLTF
TGCAGTGCTAGAGATCACAGGGGAGCTGGGGCCAACGTCCTGACTTTC
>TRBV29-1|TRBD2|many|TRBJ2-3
CSVELAGADTQYF
TGCAGCGTTGAGTTAGCGGGAGCAGATACGCAGTATTTT
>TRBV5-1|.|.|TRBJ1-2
CASSLAGGGEGYGYTF
TGCGCCAGCAGCTTGGCAGGTGGGGGAGAGGGCTATGGCTACACCTTC
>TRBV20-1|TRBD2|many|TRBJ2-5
CSASPAGVEETQYF
TGCAGTGCTAGTCCGGCGGGAGTTGAGGAGACCCAGTACTTC
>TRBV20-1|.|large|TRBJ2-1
CSAPGTTRGGNEQFF
TGCAGTGCCCCTGGGACAACAAGGGGGGGCAATGAGCAGTTCTTC
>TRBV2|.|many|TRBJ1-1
CASSEEGVVLDTEAFF
TGTGCCAGCAGTGAGGAGGGTGTCGTGTTGGACACTGAAGCTTTCTTT
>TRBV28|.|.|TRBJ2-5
CASSLEQGAETQYF
TGTGCCAGCAGTTTGGAACAGGGCGCAGAGACCCAGTACTTC
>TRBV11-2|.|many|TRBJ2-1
CASSLISAGVTYNEQFF
TGTGCCAGCAGCTTAATCTCAGCGGGCGTTACTTACAATGAGCAGTTCTTC
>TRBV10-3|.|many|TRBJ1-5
CAITDGNQPQHF
TGTGCCATCACGGACGGCAATCAGCCCCAGCATTTT